The clone carrying this T cell receptor (beta chain) was found many times. Its specificity is unknown. This specimen comes from a study of immune heterogeneity within non-small cell lung tumors. Study summary: Of the tumors, a few were squamous cell, 9 to 10 non-squamous, and 1 not otherwise specified. Overall study findings and caveats: Individual patients mostly differed in their high-frequency T-cell receptor beta clonotypes. Identical dominant CDR3 beta clonotypes recurred among a patient's tumor sites, alongside site-unique high-frequency clones. Correlation analysis showed that local T-cell clonality was moderately but significantly associated with local tumor mutational burden (R about 0.35).

As template, the study used bulk tumor genomic DNA at roughly 600 ng per sample. While surgery was under way, several biopsies spaced far apart were taken per primary tumor. Curative surgery was performed on patients who had untreated, newly diagnosed non-small cell lung cancer. Germline V gene data show CDR1 as SGHRS and CDR2 as YFSETQ. This CDR3 is built from 14 residues. Trimming took off 0 bases at V and 4 bases at J, with 10 bases between the two ends. TCR beta CDR3 regions came from multiplex PCR with 32 forward V and 13 reverse J primers. MiXCR was run by TCRdb on the multiplex PCR reads, yielding one entry per CDR3 protein. The table shows a few thousand distinct CDR3 sequences, with roughly 18% occurring only once.

The TCR comes from a man in his forties with non-small cell lung cancer. V and J are TRBV5-1 and TRBJ1-2; D unclear. The source material was lung tumor tissue. CDR3 amino acids: CASSLEYGGYGYTF. The CDR3 nucleotides are TGCGCCAGCAGCTTGGAGTACGGCGGCTATGGCTACACCTTC.